One and the same sample provided the 30 T cell receptor beta chains below, sequenced in a study of blood T cell repertoires in COVID-19. Generated by immunoSEQ multiplex PCR, the TCRdb table keeps only in-frame clones and is missing some. This table has about 150,000 clones, approximately 90% appearing once. Material: peripheral blood. The receptors were gathered from an older woman with active COVID-19.

DNA of the CDR3: TGTGCCAGCAGCTCACCTGAACAGGTTCACACTGAAGCTTTCTTT. Translating it yields CASSSPEQVHTEAFF. The gene calls are TRBV13 and TRBJ1-1; the D gene is possibly TRBD1 (5 bases). Germline V gives CDR1 PRHDT, CDR2 FYEKMQ (reference sequence). The CDR3 has 15 amino acids. V was trimmed by 4 bases and J by 3 bases, leaving 15 bases between them.

The chain joins TRBV5-4 to TRBJ2-7, with TRBD2 identical over 8 bases. The CDR3 length is 15 residues. The V gene end was trimmed by 6 bases and the J gene end by 7 bases; junction bases not matched to a gene: 15. Per germline, CDR1 SGHNT and CDR2 YYREEE (reference sequence). In DNA form, the CDR3 reads TGTGCCAGCAAGGTAGCGGGACGCGCGGTAGATGAGCAGTACTTC. Amino acids: CASKVAGRAVDEQYF.

V gene TRBV4-3 combines with J gene TRBJ1-1, with 7 bases lining up with TRBD1. V lost 2 bases and J lost 7; bases outside the gene matches: 13. Germline values: CDR1 LGHNA, CDR2 YSLEER. The CDR3 has 16 amino acids. The CDR3 nucleotides are TGCGCCAGCAGCCAACTCACAGGGGCCTCATCTCTTGAAGCTTTCTTT. Protein product: CASSQLTGASSLEAFF.

In this sample, this clone turned up a few times. The DNA of the CDR3 is TGCGCCAGCAGCCCCGGACCGGGACAGGGGAGGAACACTGAAGCTTTCTTT. Translation: CASSPGPGQGRNTEAFF. This chain links TRBV5-1 with TRBJ1-1; 10 nucleotides match TRBD1. Germline CDR1 reads SGHRS; CDR2 reads YFSETQ. This CDR3 comprises 17 residues. The V gene end was trimmed by 4 bases and the J gene end by 1 base; junction bases not matched to a gene: 10.

The rearrangement uses TRBV3-1 (or the pseudogene TRBV3-2) and TRBJ1-6; maybe TRBD1 (6 bases). The CDR3 contains 14 residues. The V and J ends lost 3 bases and 10 bases respectively, with 13 bases between them. The germline CDR1 and CDR2 sequences are LGHDT and YNNKEL (reference sequence). The DNA for the CDR3 is TGTGCCAGCAGCCATGGGGGAAGGGGGTCACCCCTCCACTTT. It is translated as CASSHGGRGSPLHF.

The V and J genes are TRBV13 and TRBJ1-6, with D hard to call. This CDR3 spans 14 amino acids. V was clipped by 0 bases and J by 11 bases, with 11 bases between them. From germline, CDR1 is PRHDT and CDR2 FYEKMQ (reference sequence). The CDR3 DNA reads as TGTGCCAGCAGCTTAGGCCTTCCGGGAGCACCCCTCCACTTT. It encodes CASSLGLPGAPLHF.

J is TRBJ1-4 and V is TRBV27, with D unresolved. Trimming pared 1 base from V and 6 bases from J, leaving 9 bases between. Per germline, CDR1 MNHEY and CDR2 SMNVEV (reference sequence). The CDR3 length is 14 residues. The CDR3 DNA reads TGTGCCAGCAGTTTATTTTTCGGGGATGAAAAACTGTTTTTT. This encodes CASSLFFGDEKLFF.

This clone occurred a few times. CDR3 sequence (DNA): TGTGCCTGGAAGAGGGGGGCGGGAGGGTACAATGAGCAGTTCTTC. It translates to CAWKRGAGGYNEQFF. The rearrangement joins TRBV30 to TRBJ2-1; 9 bases agree with TRBD2. Germline CDR1 GTSNPN, CDR2 SVGIG (reference sequence). This CDR3 is built from 15 residues. Losses at the gene ends were 4 bases for V and 4 bases for J; bases not matched to a gene: 8.

This clone was picked up one time. The chain links TRBV7-3 to TRBJ2-3; TRBD1 matches at 10 bases. The CDR3 has 15 amino acids. V was pared by 5 bases and J by 0 bases, with 2 bases of the junction left unmatched. Germline V gene sequence: CDR1 SGHTA, CDR2 FQGTGA. Written as DNA, the CDR3 is TGTGCCAGCAGCGGACAGGGGGGGAGCACAGATACGCAGTATTTT. This sequence encodes CASSGQGGSTDTQYF.

The rearrangement joins TRBV4-1 to TRBJ1-1; the match to TRBD1 covers 10 bases. Trimming at V came to 6 bases and at J to 5 bases, leaving 6 bases not matched to a gene. The CDR3 has 14 residues. CDR1 is MGHRA, CDR2 YSYEKL, per germline. The CDR3 spells CASSHRDRGTEAFF. The CDR3 nucleotides read TGCGCCAGCAGTCACCGGGACAGGGGAACTGAAGCTTTCTTT.

The chain couples TRBV10-3 to TRBJ2-1; 15 bases align to TRBD2. J gave up 13 bases and V 11 bases, and 9 bases lay outside the gene matches. The V gene's germline CDR1 is ENHRY and CDR2 SYGVKD. CDR3 size: 13 residues. CDR3 bases: TGTGCCGCGGGACTAGCGGGAGGCCCGAGTCAGTTCTTC. Its protein product is CAAGLAGGPSQFF.

The V and J genes are TRBV7-2 and TRBJ2-4; 8 nucleotides align to TRBD1. Germline trimming cut 1 base from V and 0 bases from J; bases unmatched to any gene: 2. This CDR3 is built from 16 residues. The germline V gene has CDR1 SGHTA and CDR2 FQGNSA. CDR3 DNA: TGTGCCAGCAGCTTAGTACAGGGGGTAGCCAAAAACATTCAGTACTTC. As protein: CASSLVQGVAKNIQYF.

The CDR3 protein is CASSSFSYEQYF. DNA for the CDR3: TGTGCCAGCAGTTCCTTCTCCTACGAGCAGTACTTC. The chain recombines TRBV28 with TRBJ2-7; D gene unclear. This CDR3 region has 12 residues. The V end lost 4 bases, the J end lost 0 bases, and 4 bases lay between the germline ends. Germline V lookup: CDR1 MDHEN, CDR2 SYDVKM.

The rearrangement uses TRBV15 and TRBJ2-5, with D possibly TRBD1 on 8 matching bases. Germline V lookup: CDR1 LNHNV, CDR2 YYDKDF (reference sequence). Trimming shortened V by 2 bases and J by 2 bases, and 12 bases separated the two germline ends. The CDR3 length is 15 residues. The CDR3 sequence: CATSRLQGGQETQYF. CDR3 coding DNA: TGTGCCACCAGCAGATTACAGGGGGGGCAAGAGACCCAGTACTTC.

The chain is built from TRBV5-5 and TRBJ1-4; the D gene is possibly TRBD1 (5 bases). The CDR3 is 14 residues long. V gave up 6 bases and J gave up 4 bases, with 13 bases separating them. CDR1 and CDR2 from the germline V gene are SGHKS and YYEKEE (reference sequence). The CDR3 protein is CASNPGDYNEKLFF. Here the CDR3 DNA reads TGTGCCAGCAACCCGGGGGACTATAATGAAAAACTGTTTTTT.

The V call is TRBV30, the J call TRBJ2-1; 7 positions match TRBD1. CDR3 length: 14 residues. Germline-derived CDR1 and CDR2 are GTSNPN and SVGIG (reference sequence). The trim removed 5 bases at V and 1 base at J, leaving 5 bases unmatched. The CDR3 region has the DNA TGTGCCTGGGGTCCAGGGGGTTCCTACAATGAGCAGTTCTTC. Protein: CAWGPGGSYNEQFF.

This chain uses TRBV7-9 with TRBJ2-1, with D possibly matching TRBD2 (5 bases). The CDR3 is made up of 14 amino acids. Germline CDR1 is SEHNR and CDR2 is FQNEAQ (reference sequence). The V end was cut by 1 base, the J end by 12 bases, with 16 bases between. The CDR3 loop is CASSLDIGLSGQFF. The CDR3 DNA reads as TGTGCCAGCAGCTTAGATATCGGCCTGAGCGGGCAGTTCTTC.

The chain is built from TRBV5-1 and TRBJ1-1, with D unclear. Germline CDR1 SGHRS, CDR2 YFSETQ. The CDR3 sequence is 13 residues long. V was trimmed by 0 bases and J by 8 bases, leaving 11 bases between them. In DNA, the CDR3 is TGCGCCAGCAGCTTGGCCGTGGGAGTCGAAGCTTTCTTT. Translated, it gives CASSLAVGVEAFF.

The chain recombines TRBV7-9 with TRBJ2-7, with a weak D call TRBD1 (5 bases). In germline, CDR1 is SEHNR, CDR2 FQNEAQ (reference sequence). Trimming pared 7 bases from V and 7 bases from J, leaving 29 bases between. The CDR3 extends over 17 amino acids. CDR3 bases: TGTGCCAGCACCTCCGATCTGGGCAGGGAACGTCTGCGGGAGCAGTACTTC. Its protein is CASTSDLGRERLREQYF.

V and J are TRBV6-2 or TRBV6-3 and TRBJ1-6; D is unresolved. This CDR3 is built from 14 residues. Germline-derived CDR1 and CDR2 are MNHEY and SVGEGT. Trimming took off 7 bases at V and 7 bases at J, with 14 bases between the two ends. For the CDR3, the DNA is TGTGCCAGCACCCCACGCGGGGAGAATTCACCCCTCCACTTT. This codes for CASTPRGENSPLHF.

CDR3 sequence reads: CAISETGNQPQHF. CDR3 in DNA: TGTGCCATCAGTGAAACAGGCAATCAGCCCCAGCATTTT. The chain recombines TRBV10-3 with TRBJ1-5; D unresolved. CDR1 and CDR2 (germline): ENHRY, SYGVKD. Between the trimmed V and J ends, which lost 3 bases and 2 bases, there was a span of 5 bases. CDR3 length equals 13 residues.

V is TRBV28 and J is TRBJ2-1; TRBD2 matches 9 bases. The CDR3 covers 14 residues. V was pared by 7 bases and J by 1 base, with 2 bases of the junction left unmatched. Germline V gene sequence: CDR1 MDHEN, CDR2 SYDVKM. CDR3 DNA sequence: TGTGCCAGCAACCTAGCGGGGTCCTACAATGAGCAGTTCTTC. This codes for CASNLAGSYNEQFF.

The J gene is TRBJ2-2, the V gene TRBV7-8; 7 bases fit TRBD1. Losses at the gene ends were 2 bases for V and 6 bases for J; bases not matched to a gene: 6. Looked up from germline, CDR1 is SGHVS and CDR2 is FQNEAQ. The CDR3 is made up of 15 amino acids. The CDR3 region has the DNA TGTGCCAGCAGCTTAATTGAGGGGGCAGCCGGGGAGCTGTTTTTT. It translates to CASSLIEGAAGELFF.

The chain uses TRBV27 and TRBJ2-3; 10 bases line up with TRBD2. In germline, CDR1 is MNHEY, CDR2 SMNVEV (reference sequence). V lost 0 bases and J lost 2; bases outside the gene matches: 2. CDR3 size: 16 residues. For the CDR3, the DNA is TGTGCCAGCAGTTTATCACTAGCGGGGTTCACAGATACGCAGTATTTT. Translated: CASSLSLAGFTDTQYF.

This clone was recorded once. The V and J genes are TRBV7-2 and TRBJ1-3, with D maybe TRBD1 (6 bases). CDR1 is SGHTA and CDR2 is FQGNSA in the germline V gene. This CDR3 has 16 residues. V gave up 3 bases and J gave up 4 bases, with 16 bases separating them. This CDR3 reads CASSLTPTGIGNTIYF. DNA of the CDR3: TGTGCCAGCAGCTTGACCCCTACAGGGATCGGAAACACCATATATTTT.

The chain couples TRBV6-5 to TRBJ2-2, with D possibly TRBD2 on 5 matching bases. The ends were cut back, 6 bases at V and 6 bases at J, with 17 bases in the middle. This CDR3 has 15 residues. Germline V gene sequence: CDR1 MNHEY, CDR2 SVGAGI. The CDR3 sequence: CASRLRTSLPGELFF. CDR3 nucleotide sequence: TGTGCCAGCAGACTCCGAACTAGTCTCCCCGGGGAGCTGTTTTTT.

This clone has a single count. This sequence joins TRBV18 and TRBJ2-2, with 9 bases aligning to TRBD1. The length of the CDR3 is 15 residues. V shed 6 bases, J shed 2 bases, and the junction held 4 bases outside the gene matches. Germline values: CDR1 KGHSH, CDR2 LQKENI. Here the CDR3 reads CASSYTGGNTGELFF. CDR3 DNA: TGTGCCAGCTCCTATACAGGGGGCAACACCGGGGAGCTGTTTTTT. Combining the CDR3 with reference TRBV18 and TRBJ2-2 gives the whole variable domain NAGVMQNPRHLVRRRGQEARLRCSPMKGHSHVYWYRQLPEEGLKFMVYLQKENIIDESGMPKERFSAEFPKEGPSILRIQQVVRGDSAAYFCASSYTGGNTGELFFGEGSRLTVL.

This sequence joins TRBV12-3 or TRBV12-4 and TRBJ2-7; D may be TRBD1 (6 bases). Between the trimmed V and J ends, which lost 5 bases and 0 bases, there was a span of 8 bases. The CDR3 is 13 residues long. CDR3 DNA sequence: TGTGCCAGCAGTCGGGACAACTCCTACGAGCAGTACTTC. This sequence encodes CASSRDNSYEQYF.

V and J are TRBV30 and TRBJ2-7, with TRBD2 matching 8 bases. The CDR3 has 15 residues. Per the germline V gene, CDR1 is GTSNPN and CDR2 is SVGIG (reference sequence). V was pared by 3 bases and J by 9 bases, with 16 bases of the junction left unmatched. The CDR3 protein is CAWRGSSGPEGRQYF. CDR3 nucleotides: TGTGCCTGGAGGGGATCTAGCGGGCCAGAGGGAAGGCAGTACTTC.

The chain joins TRBV27 to TRBJ1-1, with 7 nucleotides matching TRBD1. V gave up 7 bases and J gave up 0 bases; unmatched junction bases: 8. The CDR3 totals 15 residues. Germline assignment: CDR1 MNHEY and CDR2 SMNVEV (reference sequence). Written as DNA, the CDR3 is TGTGCCAGCAACCGACAGGGCTTTATGAACACTGAAGCTTTCTTT. It codes for CASNRQGFMNTEAFF.